One sample yielded the 8 T cell receptor beta chains listed below, sequenced in a study of blood T cells in healthy people across ages. Through a sample-barcoded 5' primer and a J-beta primer mix, a second PCR was run for roughly 6 to 12 cycles. TCRdb passed the 5' RACE reads through MiXCR, listing each CDR3 protein once. This table has about 580,000 distinct CDR3 sequences, around 50% appearing once. Sequencing used blood. The receptors shown here come from a man older than 75 in good health.

CDR3: CASSLGRGEADTQYF. The CDR3 nucleotides read TGCGCCAGCAGCTTGGGGCGGGGGGAAGCAGATACGCAGTATTTT. The chain couples TRBV5-1 to TRBJ2-3, with 8 bases fitting TRBD2. The CDR3 is made up of 15 amino acids. With 0 bases clipped from V and 4 bases from J, the junction kept 4 bases outside the gene matches. Germline V gives CDR1 SGHRS, CDR2 YFSETQ. Together with reference TRBV5-1 and TRBJ2-3, the CDR3 gives the full variable domain: KAGVTQTPRYLIKTRGQQVTLSCSPISGHRSVSWYQQTPGQGLQFLFEYFSETQRNKGNFPGRFSGRQFSNSRSEMNVSTLELGDSALYLCASSLGRGEADTQYFGPGTRLTVL.

The V call is TRBV4-3, the J call TRBJ2-7; D might be TRBD1 (6 bases). Trimming took 4 bases from V and 3 from J, leaving 16 bases between them. Germline lookup yields CDR1 LGHNA and CDR2 YSLEER. CDR3 length: 15 amino acids. The chain's CDR3 is CASSRDRQAIYEQYF. DNA for the CDR3: TGCGCCAGCAGCCGAGACAGACAGGCGATCTACGAGCAGTACTTC.

The V call is TRBV12-3 or TRBV12-4, the J call TRBJ2-1, with 13 bases identical to TRBD2. This CDR3 region has 15 residues. V lost 8 bases and J lost 4; bases outside the gene matches: 5. The CDR3 spells CASHQTSGGYNEQFF. The CDR3 nucleotides are TGTGCCAGCCACCAGACTAGCGGGGGGTACAATGAGCAGTTCTTC.

This sequence joins TRBV29-1 and TRBJ2-1; TRBD2 matches 14 bases. The CDR3 extends over 16 amino acids. CDR1 SQVTM and CDR2 ANQGSEA come from the germline V gene. V lost 1 base to trimming and J lost 7 bases; unmatched junction nucleotides: 6. The CDR3 is CSVEAWTSGRLNEQFF. The CDR3 nucleotides are TGCAGCGTTGAAGCCTGGACTAGCGGGAGGTTAAATGAGCAGTTCTTC.

The gene calls are TRBV28 and TRBJ2-5; 8 nucleotides agree with TRBD1. The V gene's germline CDR1 is MDHEN and CDR2 SYDVKM. The CDR3 is 15 amino acids. The V and J ends lost 6 bases and 4 bases, in that order; junction bases with no gene match: 10. CDR3 sequence reads: CASSPAGGYVETQYF. CDR3 nucleotides: TGTGCCAGCAGCCCTGCAGGGGGCTACGTAGAGACCCAGTACTTC.

This clonotype was counted a few times. This rearrangement joins TRBV25-1 to TRBJ1-1; a possible D gene is TRBD1 (5 bases). Trimming took off 6 bases at V and 1 base at J, with 9 bases between the two ends. Germline V gene lookup returns CDR1 MGHDK and CDR2 SYGVNS. The CDR3 is made up of 13 amino acids. CDR3 nucleotide sequence: TGTGCCAGCAGCGCTGGGGCGAACACTGAAGCTTTCTTT. Translated: CASSAGANTEAFF.

The rearrangement joins TRBV7-2 to TRBJ2-7; a weak D match, TRBD1 (6 bases). V lost 5 bases to trimming and J lost 3 bases, with 14 bases between them. This CDR3 region has 14 residues. The V gene's germline CDR1 is SGHTA and CDR2 FQGNSA. Here the CDR3 reads CASSRDRSLYEQYF. CDR3 DNA sequence: TGTGCCAGCAGCCGCGACAGGTCCCTCTACGAGCAGTACTTC.

This chain's CDR3 is CASSGTGSTNEKLFF. The CDR3, as DNA: TGTGCCAGCAGCGGTACAGGGTCAACTAATGAAAAACTGTTTTTT. The rearrangement uses TRBV7-9 and TRBJ1-4; D might be TRBD1 (6 bases). The CDR3 totals 15 residues. Trimming removed 5 bases at V and 0 bases at J, with 10 bases between. Germline V gives CDR1 SEHNR, CDR2 FQNEAQ (reference sequence).